What follows are 21 T cell receptor beta chains derived from one specimen sequenced in a study of Ad26.COV2.S vaccination and SARS-CoV-2 variants. Sequencing used immunoSEQ multiplex PCR; TCRdb keeps in-frame clones, though not all of them. The data contain hundreds of thousands of clones, about nine tenths of them singletons. The treatment: around 19 received Ad26.COV2.S at low or high dose, single or two shots; 5 received placebo; per-sample allocation not given. Following the first vaccine or placebo injection, samples were taken on day 63. The sample consisted of peripheral blood, taken in a trial of Ad26.COV2.S vaccine versus placebo. The source of these receptors is a person between 18 and 60 years old who received the Ad26.COV2.S COVID-19 vaccine or a placebo.

The chain couples TRBV11-2 to TRBJ1-3; the D is unclear. The germline V and J ends were trimmed by 1 base and 4 bases, with 20 bases remaining between them. Per the germline V gene, CDR1 is SGHAT and CDR2 is FQNNGV. The CDR3 extends over 18 amino acids. DNA for the CDR3: TGTGCCAGCAGCTTAGCCGGAACTGGGTCTTTGACGGGAAACACCATATATTTT. Protein sequence: CASSLAGTGSLTGNTIYF.

The chain carries TRBV12-3 or TRBV12-4 and TRBJ1-1; 7 nucleotides agree with TRBD1. V gave up 3 bases and J gave up 6 bases; unmatched junction bases: 4. The CDR3 has 13 amino acids. The CDR3 spells CASSLGQMAEAFF. CDR3 nucleotide sequence: TGTGCCAGCAGTTTGGGACAGATGGCTGAAGCTTTCTTT.

V usage is TRBV18 and J usage is TRBJ2-7, with 12 bases fitting TRBD2. CDR3 size: 17 residues. The V segment lost 2 bases and the J segment 5 bases; nucleotides outside the gene matches: 10. Germline loops: CDR1 KGHSH, CDR2 LQKENI. The CDR3 region has the DNA TGTGCCAGCTCACCAGGACTAGCGGGGTTGGGAGGCCACGAGCAGTACTTC. Translating it yields CASSPGLAGLGGHEQYF.

The J gene is TRBJ2-3, the V gene TRBV4-3, with a tentative D call TRBD1 (5 bases). The CDR3 is 15 amino acids. Germline V CDR1 and CDR2: LGHNA, YSLEER. V gave up 0 bases and J gave up 4 bases, with 11 bases separating them. The CDR3 here is CASSQDARVPDTQYF. In DNA, the CDR3 is TGCGCCAGCAGCCAAGACGCCAGGGTACCAGATACGCAGTATTTT.

The chain carries TRBV2 and TRBJ2-7; D may be TRBD2 (6 bases). This CDR3 is 13 amino acids long. V was clipped by 7 bases and J by 5 bases, with 15 bases between them. Germline assignment: CDR1 SNHLY and CDR2 FYNNEI. As DNA, the CDR3 is TGTGCCAGCACGGGGGAAAGGGGTCACGAGCAGTACTTC. Amino acids: CASTGERGHEQYF.

This chain uses TRBV29-1 with TRBJ1-2; weak D call: TRBD1 (6 bases). Deletions cut 4 bases from V and 7 bases from J, with 16 bases between. Germline loops: CDR1 SQVTM, CDR2 ANQGSEA. The CDR3 loop spans 13 amino acids. For the CDR3, the DNA is TGCAGCGTTGCTGGGGGCAGGGCGTCTGGCTACACCTTC. Its protein product is CSVAGGRASGYTF.

The chain uses TRBV10-3 and TRBJ2-7; perhaps TRBD1 as D (6 bases). Between the trimmed V and J ends, which lost 4 bases and 1 base, there was a span of 20 bases. The CDR3 is 17 amino acids. In germline, CDR1 is ENHRY, CDR2 SYGVKD. CDR3 in amino acids: CAISVGTQEGQSYEQYF. The CDR3 region has the DNA TGTGCCATCAGTGTTGGGACACAAGAGGGCCAATCCTACGAGCAGTACTTC.

V usage is TRBV6-5 and J usage is TRBJ1-1; no firm D call. With 0 bases removed from V and 0 bases from J, the gap between germline ends came to 8 bases. This CDR3 comprises 15 residues. The germline V gene encodes CDR1 MNHEY and CDR2 SVGAGI. CDR3 amino acids: CASSYSVKVNTEAFF. In nucleotides, the CDR3 is TGTGCCAGCAGTTACTCGGTCAAGGTGAACACTGAAGCTTTCTTT.

The V call is TRBV11-2, the J call TRBJ1-6; the D is unclear. The germline V gene encodes CDR1 SGHAT and CDR2 FQNNGV. The CDR3 consists of 14 residues. Trimming left V 0 bases short and J 9 bases short, with 9 bases between. The CDR3 here is CASSLDGNSSPLHF. The CDR3 DNA reads TGTGCCAGCAGCTTAGATGGGAATAGTTCACCCCTCCACTTT.

The CDR3 DNA follows: TGCGCCAGCAGCCCCGAGGGGGCGAGCAATCAGCCCCAGCATTTT. This encodes CASSPEGASNQPQHF. V usage is TRBV5-1 and J usage is TRBJ1-5, with TRBD1 matching over 7 bases. V dropped 4 bases and J dropped 1; count of bases not matched to a gene: 5. Germline V gives CDR1 SGHRS, CDR2 YFSETQ. This CDR3 has 15 amino acids.

This clone came up once. V gene TRBV14 combines with J gene TRBJ2-5; 7 bases agree with TRBD2. Trimming at V came to 4 bases and at J to 3 bases, leaving 2 bases not matched to a gene. This CDR3 comprises 13 residues. Germline CDR1 and CDR2: SGHDN and FVKESK. The CDR3 loop is CASSRGGKETQYF. CDR3 bases: TGTGCCAGCAGCCGGGGGGGGAAAGAGACCCAGTACTTC. The full variable domain, completed using reference TRBV14 and TRBJ2-5, is EAGVTQFPSHSVIEKGQTVTLRCDPISGHDNLYWYRRVMGKEIKFLLHFVKESKQDESGMPNNRFLAERTGGTYSTLKVQPAELEDSGVYFCASSRGGKETQYFGPGTRLLVL.

The gene calls are TRBV29-1 and TRBJ2-6; D call uncertain. Germline loops: CDR1 SQVTM, CDR2 ANQGSEA. The CDR3 consists of 13 residues. V was trimmed by 7 bases and J by 4 bases, leaving 11 bases between them. The CDR3 here is CSAITTGANVLTF. As DNA, the CDR3 is TGCAGCGCCATTACGACAGGGGCCAACGTCCTGACTTTC.

V is TRBV18 and J is TRBJ1-2; tentatively, D is TRBD1 (6 bases). V shed 2 bases and J shed 4 bases, with 8 bases lying between them. The CDR3 consists of 13 residues. Germline V gene data show CDR1 as KGHSH and CDR2 as LQKENI. The CDR3 is CASSPGQIYGYTF. CDR3 nucleotide sequence: TGTGCCAGCTCACCAGGACAGATCTATGGCTACACCTTC.

The V gene is TRBV5-1, the J gene TRBJ1-2; D gene ambiguous. Germline V gene data show CDR1 as SGHRS and CDR2 as YFSETQ. The V end was cut by 0 bases, the J end by 9 bases, with 15 bases between. This CDR3 is built from 14 residues. The CDR3 DNA sequence: TGCGCCAGCAGCTTGGCCGGTTCAGGTCTCAGCTACACCTTC. Protein sequence: CASSLAGSGLSYTF.

V usage is TRBV19 and J usage is TRBJ2-1; 11 nucleotides agree with TRBD2. The V segment lost 1 base and the J segment 3 bases; nucleotides outside the gene matches: 5. There are 17 residues in the CDR3. Germline values: CDR1 LNHDA, CDR2 SQIVND (reference sequence). The CDR3 DNA is TGTGCCAGTAGTATAGTCGGGACTAGCGGAGTCTACAATGAGCAGTTCTTC. Residues: CASSIVGTSGVYNEQFF.

This chain joins TRBV27 and TRBJ2-1, with unresolved D. CDR1 is MNHEY, CDR2 SMNVEV, per germline (reference sequence). This CDR3 region has 13 residues. The V gene lost 6 bases and the J gene lost 6 bases, with 12 bases spanning the gap. Here the CDR3 reads CASSPSSPNEQFF. DNA of the CDR3: TGTGCCAGCAGCCCCAGCAGCCCCAATGAGCAGTTCTTC.

The chain combines TRBV3-1 (or the pseudogene TRBV3-2) with TRBJ1-2; 12 bases are a match to TRBD1. CDR1 and CDR2 (germline): LGHDT, YNNKEL (reference sequence). Germline trimming cut 1 base from V and 8 bases from J; bases unmatched to any gene: 8. The CDR3 sequence is 16 residues long. The CDR3 here is CASSQAGTGGSSGYTF. The CDR3 DNA reads as TGTGCCAGCAGCCAAGCCGGGACAGGGGGCAGCAGCGGCTACACCTTC.

The V gene is TRBV7-6, the J gene TRBJ2-7; 7 positions agree with TRBD1. This CDR3 spans 14 amino acids. The germline V gene encodes CDR1 SGHVS and CDR2 FNYEAQ. Trimming cost V 1 base and J 3 bases; bases outside gene matches: 3. The CDR3 loop reads CASSLGGTDYEQYF. The CDR3 coding sequence is TGTGCCAGCAGCTTAGGGGGGACAGACTACGAGCAGTACTTC.

This rearrangement joins TRBV11-3 to TRBJ2-5; 11 nucleotides line up with TRBD2. This CDR3 is 15 amino acids long. V shed 3 bases and J 4 bases; nucleotides not matched to a gene: 4. The germline CDR1 and CDR2 sequences are SGHNT and YENEEA. CDR3 sequence: CASSLTSGVGETQYF. The CDR3 nucleotides read TGTGCCAGCAGCTTGACTAGCGGGGTAGGAGAGACCCAGTACTTC.

This chain uses TRBV12-3 or TRBV12-4 with TRBJ1-6, with 7 bases aligning to TRBD1. The J segment lost 15 bases and the V segment lost 3 bases, leaving 5 bases of the junction unmatched. The CDR3 is 12 residues long. In DNA, the CDR3 is TGTGCCAGCAGTTTCAGACAGGGCGTCCTCCACTTT. It codes for CASSFRQGVLHF.

The V gene is TRBV4-1, the J gene TRBJ1-5, with D possibly matching TRBD1 (6 bases). V was shortened by 4 bases and J by 4 bases, with 8 bases between the two germline ends. The germline CDR1 and CDR2 sequences are MGHRA and YSYEKL. The CDR3 length is 13 residues. The CDR3 spells CASSPQGNQPQHF. The CDR3 coding sequence is TGCGCCAGCAGCCCTCAGGGGAATCAGCCCCAGCATTTT.